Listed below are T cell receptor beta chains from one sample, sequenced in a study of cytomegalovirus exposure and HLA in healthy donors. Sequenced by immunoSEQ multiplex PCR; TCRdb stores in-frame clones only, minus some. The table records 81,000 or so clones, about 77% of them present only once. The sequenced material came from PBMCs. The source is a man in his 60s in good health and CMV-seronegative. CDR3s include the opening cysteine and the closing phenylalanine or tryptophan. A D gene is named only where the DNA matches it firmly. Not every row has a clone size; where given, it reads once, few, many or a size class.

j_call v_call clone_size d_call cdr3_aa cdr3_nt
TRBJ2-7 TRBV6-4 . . CASSPRTGREQYF TGTGCCAGCAGTCCCAGGACTGGAAGAGAACAGTACTTC
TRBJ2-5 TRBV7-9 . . CASSDTTGDQETQYF TGTGCCAGCAGCGACACTACCGGGGACCAAGAGACCCAGTACTTC
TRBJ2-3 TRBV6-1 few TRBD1 CASSEGTGGPDTQYF TGTGCCAGCAGTGAAGGGACAGGGGGCCCAGATACGCAGTATTTT
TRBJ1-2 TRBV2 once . CASTLTGYGYTF TGTGCCAGCACCTTGACAGGATATGGCTACACCTTC
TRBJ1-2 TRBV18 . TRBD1 CASSPGDSNYGYTF TGTGCCAGCTCACCAGGGGACAGCAACTATGGCTACACCTTC
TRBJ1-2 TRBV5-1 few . CASSSASDSHGYTF TGCGCCAGCAGCTCTGCAAGTGACAGTCACGGCTACACCTTC
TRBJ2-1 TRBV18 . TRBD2 CASSPTLGGAHNEQFF TGTGCCAGCTCACCAACTCTCGGGGGGGCACACAATGAGCAGTTCTTC
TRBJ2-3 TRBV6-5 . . CASTGHPGDTQYF TGTGCCAGCACCGGACACCCAGGGGATACGCAGTATTTT
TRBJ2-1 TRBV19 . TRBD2 CASSWGGTYNEQFF TGTGCCAGTAGTTGGGGGGGGACTTACAATGAGCAGTTCTTC
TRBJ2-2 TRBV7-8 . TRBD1 CASSSLSGTGNTGELFF TGTGCCAGCAGCTCCCTTAGTGGGACAGGCAACACCGGGGAGCTGTTTTTT
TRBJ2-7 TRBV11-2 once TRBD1 CASSVGPDRGQEQYF TGTGCCAGCAGCGTGGGTCCGGACAGGGGGCAGGAGCAGTACTTC
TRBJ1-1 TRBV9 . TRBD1 CASSPRTGSAEAFF TGTGCCAGCAGCCCCCGGACAGGGAGCGCGGAAGCTTTCTTT
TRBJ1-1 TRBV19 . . CASSIGQVISEAFF TGTGCCAGTAGTATAGGGCAGGTGATCTCTGAAGCTTTCTTT
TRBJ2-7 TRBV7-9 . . CASSNTGYEQYF TGTGCCAGCAGCAATACCGGTTACGAGCAGTACTTC
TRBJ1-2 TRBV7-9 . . CASSLGRGGRGYGYTF TGTGCCAGCAGCTTAGGAAGGGGGGGAAGAGGGTATGGCTACACCTTC
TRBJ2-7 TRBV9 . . CASSEQGLSYEQYF TGTGCCAGCAGCGAACAGGGTTTGTCCTACGAGCAGTACTTC
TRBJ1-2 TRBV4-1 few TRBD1 CASSPRDRDGYTF TGCGCCAGCAGCCCCAGAGACAGGGATGGCTACACCTTC
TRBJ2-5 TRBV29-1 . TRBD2 CSVEGRGGRLETQYF TGCAGCGTTGAGGGGCGGGGGGGCCGGTTAGAGACCCAGTACTTC
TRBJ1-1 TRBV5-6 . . CASSLATGLPVNTEAFF TGTGCCAGCAGCTTGGCCACGGGACTCCCTGTGAACACTGAAGCTTTCTTT
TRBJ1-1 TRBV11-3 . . CASSRAGNTEAFF TGTGCCAGCAGCCGGGCGGGGAACACTGAAGCTTTCTTT
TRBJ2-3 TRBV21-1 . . CASSKMSVKDGHWGPDTQYF TGTGCCAGCAGCAAAATGTCAGTGAAAGACGGACACTGGGGCCCAGATACGCAGTATTTT
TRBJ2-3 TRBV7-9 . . CASSLIGGLGDTQYF TGTGCCAGCAGCTTAATCGGGGGGCTGGGAGATACGCAGTATTTT
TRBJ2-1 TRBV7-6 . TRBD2 CASSLGEIAGANEQFF TGTGCCAGCAGCTTAGGGGAAATAGCGGGGGCCAATGAGCAGTTCTTC
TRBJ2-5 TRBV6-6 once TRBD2 CASSTPSGGAETQYF TGTGCCAGCAGTACCCCTAGCGGGGGGGCGGAGACCCAGTACTTC